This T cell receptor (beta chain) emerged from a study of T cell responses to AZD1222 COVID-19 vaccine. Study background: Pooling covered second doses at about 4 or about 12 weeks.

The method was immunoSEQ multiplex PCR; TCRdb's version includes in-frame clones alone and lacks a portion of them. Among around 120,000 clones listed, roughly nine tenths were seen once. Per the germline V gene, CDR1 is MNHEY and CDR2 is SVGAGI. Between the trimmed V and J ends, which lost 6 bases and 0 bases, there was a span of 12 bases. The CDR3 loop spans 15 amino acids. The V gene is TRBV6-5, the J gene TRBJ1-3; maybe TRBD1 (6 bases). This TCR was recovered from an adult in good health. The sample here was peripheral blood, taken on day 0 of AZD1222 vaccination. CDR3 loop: CASRREGVSGNTIYF. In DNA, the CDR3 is TGTGCCAGCAGACGTGAGGGGGTCTCTGGAAACACCATATATTTT.